The TCR beta chain described here comes from a study of long-term antiretroviral therapy in people with HIV. Study-level information: The earliest specimens came about a decade ahead of the 2015 immediate-ART recommendation.

Cryopreserved PBMC numbered roughly 0.85-11 million per sample before DNA extraction. Whole-study findings and limits: All blood samples came from the years 2004 to 2017, possibly under older ART regimens. Within the repertoire, clones expanded before ART were dominant at all time points.

The CDR3 length is 13 residues. Germline V CDR1 and CDR2: SNHLY, FYNNEI. The run of the v3.0 immunoSEQ assay was at survey level. Sequenced by immunoSEQ multiplex PCR; TCRdb stores in-frame clones only, minus some. Counted here are approximately 31,000 clones, 87% occurring once; the ten biggest clones make up roughly 13%. As to this clone: Its antigen remains unidentified. At one end the junction does not follow the germline gene, possibly because of a read error.

This chain uses TRBV2 with TRBJ1-2; D unclear. This material consisted of unsorted PBMCs, taken 1.1 years after starting antiretroviral therapy. This receptor was identified in a man between 18 and 29 years old with HIV. The CDR3 sequence: CASSESPGLSLIF. The DNA for the CDR3 is TGTGCCAGCAGTGAAAGCCCCGGACTCTCACTTATCTTC.